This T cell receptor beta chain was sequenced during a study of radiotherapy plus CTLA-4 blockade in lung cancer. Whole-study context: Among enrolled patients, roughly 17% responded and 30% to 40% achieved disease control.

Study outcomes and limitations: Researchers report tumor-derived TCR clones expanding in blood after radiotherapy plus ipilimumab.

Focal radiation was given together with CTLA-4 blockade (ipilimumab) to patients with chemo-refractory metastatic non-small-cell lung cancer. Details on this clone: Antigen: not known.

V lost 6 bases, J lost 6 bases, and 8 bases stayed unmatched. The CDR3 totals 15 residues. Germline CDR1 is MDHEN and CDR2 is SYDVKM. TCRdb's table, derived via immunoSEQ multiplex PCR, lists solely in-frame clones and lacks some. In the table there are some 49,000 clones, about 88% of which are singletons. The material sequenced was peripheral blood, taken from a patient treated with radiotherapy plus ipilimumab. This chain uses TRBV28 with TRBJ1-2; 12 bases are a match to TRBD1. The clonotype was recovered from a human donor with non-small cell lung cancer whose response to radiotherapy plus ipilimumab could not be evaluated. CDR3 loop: CASSYSGTGGDGYTF. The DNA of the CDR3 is TGTGCCAGCAGCTACTCCGGGACAGGGGGCGATGGCTACACCTTC.